The T cell receptor beta chain described here comes from a study of cytomegalovirus exposure and HLA in healthy donors. Germline assignment: CDR1 SGHDN and CDR2 FVKESK. The CDR3 runs 19 residues. The V gene end was trimmed by 5 bases and the J gene end by 0 bases; junction bases not matched to a gene: 14. Remarks on this clone: Its antigen remains unidentified.

General observations from the study: A few CMV-associated chains were confirmed in vitro to be specific for CMV antigens. Later examination showed HLA-associated TCR beta chains had greater clonal expansion than equally common others. According to reports, the classifier identified cytomegalovirus status with high specificity and sensitivity.

PCR involved 60 Vbeta and 13 Jbeta primers. TCRdb keeps only in-frame clones here, not all; method: immunoSEQ multiplex PCR. Of 100,000 to 150,000 clones in the sample, roughly 80% were seen once. The sequenced material came from PBMCs. This sequence originates from a middle-aged man in good health and CMV-seronegative. The chain carries TRBV14 and TRBJ2-1; 9 bases are a match to TRBD1. The CDR3 protein is CASSSPGQGIISSYNEQFF. CDR3 in DNA: TGTGCCAGCAGCTCTCCGGGACAGGGTATCATCAGCTCCTACAATGAGCAGTTCTTC.